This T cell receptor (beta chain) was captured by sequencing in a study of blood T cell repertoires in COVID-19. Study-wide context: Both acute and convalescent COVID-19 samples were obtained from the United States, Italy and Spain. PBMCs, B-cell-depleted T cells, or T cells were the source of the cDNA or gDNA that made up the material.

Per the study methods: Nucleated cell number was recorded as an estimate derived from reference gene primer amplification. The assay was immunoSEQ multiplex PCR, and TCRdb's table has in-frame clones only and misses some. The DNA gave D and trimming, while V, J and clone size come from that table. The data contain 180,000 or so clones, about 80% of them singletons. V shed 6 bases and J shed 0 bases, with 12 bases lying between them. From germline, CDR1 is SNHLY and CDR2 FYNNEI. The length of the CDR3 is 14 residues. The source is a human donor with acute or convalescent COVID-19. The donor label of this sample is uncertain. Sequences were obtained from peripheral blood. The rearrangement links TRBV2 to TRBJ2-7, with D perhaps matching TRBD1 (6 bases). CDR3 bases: TGTGCCAGCAGCGTCGGGACATTCTCCTACGAGCAGTACTTC. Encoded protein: CASSVGTFSYEQYF.